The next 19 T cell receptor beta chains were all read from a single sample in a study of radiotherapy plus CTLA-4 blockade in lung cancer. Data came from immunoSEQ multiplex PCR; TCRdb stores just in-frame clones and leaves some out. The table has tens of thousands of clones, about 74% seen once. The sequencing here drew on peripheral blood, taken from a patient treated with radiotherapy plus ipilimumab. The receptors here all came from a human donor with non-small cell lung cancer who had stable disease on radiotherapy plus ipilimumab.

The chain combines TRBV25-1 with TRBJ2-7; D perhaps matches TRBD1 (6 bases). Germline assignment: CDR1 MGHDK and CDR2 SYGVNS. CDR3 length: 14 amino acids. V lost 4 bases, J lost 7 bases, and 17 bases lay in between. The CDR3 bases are TGTGCCAGCAGTGGACAGGACCTGACGTCGGAGCAGTACTTC. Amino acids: CASSGQDLTSEQYF.

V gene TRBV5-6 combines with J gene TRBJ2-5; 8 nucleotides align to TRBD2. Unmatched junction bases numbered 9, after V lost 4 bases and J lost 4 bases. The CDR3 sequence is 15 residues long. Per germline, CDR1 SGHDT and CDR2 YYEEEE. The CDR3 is CASSPRGGGRETQYF. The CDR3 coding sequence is TGTGCCAGCAGCCCCCGGGGGGGCGGTCGAGAGACCCAGTACTTC.

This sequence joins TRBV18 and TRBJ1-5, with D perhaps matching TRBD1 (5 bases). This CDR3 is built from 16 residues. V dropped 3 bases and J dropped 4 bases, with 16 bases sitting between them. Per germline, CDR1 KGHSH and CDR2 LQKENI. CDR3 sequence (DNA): TGTGCCAGCTCACCCAGGGATTTAGGGACTAATCAGCCCCAGCATTTT. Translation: CASSPRDLGTNQPQHF.

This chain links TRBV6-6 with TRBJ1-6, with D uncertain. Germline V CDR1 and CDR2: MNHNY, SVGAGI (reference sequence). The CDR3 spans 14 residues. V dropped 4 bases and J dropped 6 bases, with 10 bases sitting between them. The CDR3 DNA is TGTGCCAGCAGTTGGCGGGGAGGTAATTCACCCCTCCACTTT. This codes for CASSWRGGNSPLHF.

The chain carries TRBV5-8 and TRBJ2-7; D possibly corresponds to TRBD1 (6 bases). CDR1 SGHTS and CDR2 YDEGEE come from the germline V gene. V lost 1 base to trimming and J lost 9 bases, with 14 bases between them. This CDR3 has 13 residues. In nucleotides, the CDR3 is TGTGCCAGCAGCTTGACAGGGTTATTCGGGCAGTACTTC. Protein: CASSLTGLFGQYF.

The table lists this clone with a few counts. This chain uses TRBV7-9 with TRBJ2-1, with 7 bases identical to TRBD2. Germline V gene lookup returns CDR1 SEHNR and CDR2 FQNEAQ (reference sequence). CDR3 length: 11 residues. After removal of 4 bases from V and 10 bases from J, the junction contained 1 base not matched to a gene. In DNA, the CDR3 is TGTGCCAGCAGCTGGGACTACGAGCAGTTCTTC. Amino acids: CASSWDYEQFF.

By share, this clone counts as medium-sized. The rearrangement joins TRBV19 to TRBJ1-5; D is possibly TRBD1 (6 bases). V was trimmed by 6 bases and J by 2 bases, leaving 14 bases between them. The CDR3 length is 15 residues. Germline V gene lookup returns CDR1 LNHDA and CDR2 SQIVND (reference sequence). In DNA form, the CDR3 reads TGTGCCAGTAGATCTACAGGGATTGGCAATCAGCCCCAGCATTTT. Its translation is CASRSTGIGNQPQHF.

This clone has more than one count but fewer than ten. For the CDR3, the DNA is TGTGCCAGCAGTGAGGCGAACCGGGACAGGGATAAAAAACTGTTTTTT. This sequence encodes CASSEANRDRDKKLFF. The chain is built from TRBV25-1 and TRBJ1-4; 9 nucleotides line up with TRBD1. CDR3 length: 16 residues. With 3 bases clipped from V and 9 bases from J, the junction kept 11 bases outside the gene matches. Germline-derived CDR1 and CDR2 are MGHDK and SYGVNS.

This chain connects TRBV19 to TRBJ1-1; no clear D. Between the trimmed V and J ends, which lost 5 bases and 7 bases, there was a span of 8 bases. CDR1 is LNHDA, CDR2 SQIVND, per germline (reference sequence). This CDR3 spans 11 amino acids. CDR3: CASSFRSEAFF. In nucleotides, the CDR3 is TGTGCCAGTAGTTTCCGGAGTGAAGCTTTCTTT.

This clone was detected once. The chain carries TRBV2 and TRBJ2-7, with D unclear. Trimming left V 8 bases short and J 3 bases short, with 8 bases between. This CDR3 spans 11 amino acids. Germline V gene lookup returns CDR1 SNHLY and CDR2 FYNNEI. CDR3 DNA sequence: TGTGCCAGCCACGATAGCTACGAGCAGTACTTC. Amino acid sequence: CASHDSYEQYF.

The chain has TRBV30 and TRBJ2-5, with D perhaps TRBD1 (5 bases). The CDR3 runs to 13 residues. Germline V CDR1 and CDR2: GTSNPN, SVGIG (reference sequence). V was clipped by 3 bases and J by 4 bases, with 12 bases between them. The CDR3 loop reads CAWRVWQGETQYF. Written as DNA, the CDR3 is TGTGCCTGGAGGGTGTGGCAGGGAGAGACCCAGTACTTC.

Here the CDR3 reads CASSSPYKRGSSYNEQFF. For the CDR3, the DNA is TGTGCCAGCAGTTCACCCTACAAGCGGGGGAGCTCCTACAATGAGCAGTTCTTC. V gene TRBV27 combines with J gene TRBJ2-1; 8 bases are shared with TRBD2. The ends lost 4 bases at V and 0 bases at J; junction bases unmatched: 11. This CDR3 is built from 18 residues. The germline V gene has CDR1 MNHEY and CDR2 SMNVEV (reference sequence).

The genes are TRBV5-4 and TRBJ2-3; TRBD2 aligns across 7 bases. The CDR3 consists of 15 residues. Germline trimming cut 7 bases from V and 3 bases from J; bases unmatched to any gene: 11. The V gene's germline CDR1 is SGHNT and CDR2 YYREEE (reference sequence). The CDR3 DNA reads TGTGCCAGCTCCCCGGGGGGACGCCAAACAGATACGCAGTATTTT. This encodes CASSPGGRQTDTQYF.

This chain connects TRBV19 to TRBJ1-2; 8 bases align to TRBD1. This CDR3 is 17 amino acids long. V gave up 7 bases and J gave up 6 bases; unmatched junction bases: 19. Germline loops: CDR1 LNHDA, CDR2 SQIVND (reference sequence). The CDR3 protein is CASIRSPGQVLADGYTF. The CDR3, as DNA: TGTGCCAGTATCCGCTCGCCGGGACAGGTCCTGGCTGATGGCTACACCTTC. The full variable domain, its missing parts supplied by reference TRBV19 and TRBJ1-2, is DGGITQSPKYLFRKEGQNVTLSCEQNLNHDAMYWYRQDPGQGLRLIYYSQIVNDFQKGDIAEGYSVSREKKESFPLTVTSAQKNPTAFYLCASIRSPGQVLADGYTFGSGTRLTVV.

The CDR3: CASSPSGQLSYEQYF. The CDR3 region has the DNA TGTGCCAGCAGCCCATCGGGACAGCTCTCCTACGAGCAGTACTTC. The chain uses TRBV7-6 and TRBJ2-7; 7 bases agree with TRBD1. J lost 0 bases, V lost 5 bases, and 7 bases had no gene match. The CDR3 extends over 15 amino acids. Germline-derived CDR1 and CDR2 are SGHVS and FNYEAQ.

CDR3 in DNA: TGCAGCGCCAACTCCGGGACAGCCGCCGAGGGGTTTACTGGCTACACCTTC. Translating it yields CSANSGTAAEGFTGYTF. This chain links TRBV29-1 with TRBJ1-2; 7 bases are a match to TRBD1. Trimming at V came to 7 bases and at J to 7 bases, leaving 24 bases not matched to a gene. Germline V gene sequence: CDR1 SQVTM, CDR2 ANQGSEA. This CDR3 has 17 residues.

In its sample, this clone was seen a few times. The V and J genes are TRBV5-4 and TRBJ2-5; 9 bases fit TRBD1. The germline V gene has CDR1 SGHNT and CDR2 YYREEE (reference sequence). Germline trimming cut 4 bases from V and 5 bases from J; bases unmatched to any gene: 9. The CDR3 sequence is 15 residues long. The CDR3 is CASSNKQGAAETQYF. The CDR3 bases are TGTGCCAGCAGCAACAAACAGGGGGCGGCGGAGACCCAGTACTTC. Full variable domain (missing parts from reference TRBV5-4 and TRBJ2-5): ETGVTQSPTHLIKTRGQQVTLRCSSQSGHNTVSWYQQALGQGPQFIFQYYREEENGRGNFPPRFSGLQFPNYSSELNVNALELDDSALYLCASSNKQGAAETQYFGPGTRLLVL.

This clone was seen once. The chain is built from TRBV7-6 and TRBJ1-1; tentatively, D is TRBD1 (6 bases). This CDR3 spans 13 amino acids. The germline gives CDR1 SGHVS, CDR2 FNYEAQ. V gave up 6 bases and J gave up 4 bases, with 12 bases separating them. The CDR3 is CASSLTGVTEAFF. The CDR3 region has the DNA TGTGCCAGCAGTTTGACAGGCGTCACTGAAGCTTTCTTT.

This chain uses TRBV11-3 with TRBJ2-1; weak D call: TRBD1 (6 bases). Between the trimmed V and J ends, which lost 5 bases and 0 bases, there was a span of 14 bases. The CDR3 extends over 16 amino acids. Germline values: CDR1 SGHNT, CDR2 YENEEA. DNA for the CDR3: TGTGCCAGCAGCACTACGACAGGACTCTCCTACAATGAGCAGTTCTTC. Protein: CASSTTTGLSYNEQFF.